This T cell receptor beta chain was sequenced during a study of shared clonotypes between healthy human individuals. Profiled with immunoSEQ multiplex PCR; TCRdb holds only in-frame clones, not every one. The sample includes a few million clones, more than 80% of them seen just once. V lost 6 bases, J lost 0 bases, and 13 bases lay in between. CDR1 SGHRS and CDR2 YFSETQ come from the germline V gene. CDR3 size: 15 residues. This TCR came from a man between 18 and 35 years old in good health. The chain combines TRBV5-1 with TRBJ2-1; D is possibly TRBD2 (6 bases). Sequencing was performed on naive CD4+ T cells sorted from blood. Subset here: CD45RA+ positively selected. The CDR3 nucleotides are TGCGCCAGCACAATCGGGGGTAGCTCCTACAATGAGCAGTTCTTC. Encoded protein: CASTIGGSSYNEQFF.